A selection of T cell receptor beta chains follows, all from one sample in a study of T cell changes during pregnancy in multiple sclerosis. Repertoires were generated with immunoSEQ multiplex PCR, while TCRdb's copy carries only in-frame clones and drops some. The sample contains 35,000 to 45,000 clones, around nine tenths of which appear only once. Sequencing was performed on CD8+ T cells from peripheral blood mononuclear cells, taken in the first trimester of pregnancy. The receptors stem from a female donor with multiple sclerosis, enrolled in a pregnancy study. The CDR3 runs from the conserved cysteine through the conserved F or W. Each record gives: V gene, D gene, clone size, J gene, CDR3 protein, CDR3 DNA. The D gene is left open where the match is weak. Expanded clones get a size class; other rows say once, few or many, or leave the size out.

>TRBV10-3|TRBD2|-|TRBJ2-1
CAISEDLAGVNEQFF
TGTGCCATCAGTGAAGATCTAGCGGGAGTCAATGAGCAGTTCTTC
>TRBV14|TRBD2|-|TRBJ2-7
CASSPFGRVEGYEQYF
TGTGCCAGCAGCCCCTTCGGGAGGGTTGAGGGCTACGAGCAGTACTTC
>TRBV5-6|TRBD1|-|TRBJ1-2
CASSPGTGNYGYTF
TGTGCCAGCAGCCCCGGGACAGGGAACTATGGCTACACCTTC
>TRBV6-5|-|-|TRBJ1-2
CASSTSPGGYGYTF
TGTGCCAGCAGTACCTCTCCAGGAGGCTATGGCTACACCTTC
>TRBV9|-|-|TRBJ1-1
CASSVVEYTNTEAFF
TGTGCCAGCAGCGTAGTCGAGTATACGAACACTGAAGCTTTCTTT
>TRBV4-2|-|-|TRBJ1-4
CASSQDWGTTEKLFF
TGTGCCAGCAGCCAAGATTGGGGGACAACTGAAAAACTGTTTTTT
>TRBV7-3|-|-|TRBJ2-2
CASSGAQGDTGELFF
TGTGCCAGTAGTGGGGCACAGGGTGACACCGGGGAGCTGTTTTTT
>TRBV5-1|-|-|TRBJ2-7
CASSLALGLSYEQYF
TGCGCCAGCAGCTTGGCCTTGGGCCTCTCCTACGAGCAGTACTTC
>TRBV4-3|TRBD1|-|TRBJ2-6
CASSQVGQGVSGANVLTF
TGCGCCAGCAGCCAAGTAGGGCAGGGGGTTTCTGGGGCCAACGTCCTGACTTTC
>TRBV7-6|-|-|TRBJ2-7
CASSLLASRESEQYF
TGTGCCAGCAGCTTATTGGCTAGTCGAGAGTCCGAGCAGTACTTC
>TRBV14|-|-|TRBJ2-3
CASSQGRHTDTQYF
TGTGCCAGCAGCCAGGGGAGACACACAGATACGCAGTATTTT
>TRBV11-2|-|-|TRBJ2-2
CASSIPITNTGELFF
TGTGCCAGCAGCATCCCGATAACAAACACCGGGGAGCTGTTTTTT
>TRBV27|-|few|TRBJ2-3
CASSTPAGTQYF
TGTGCCAGCAGTACGCCGGCGGGTACGCAGTATTTT
>TRBV29-1|TRBD2|-|TRBJ2-7
CSVITGGGPEQYF
TGCAGCGTGATTACGGGAGGGGGACCCGAGCAGTACTTC
>TRBV4-3|-|-|TRBJ2-7
CASSQEGRREEQYF
TGCGCCAGCAGCCAAGAGGGTAGGAGGGAAGAGCAGTACTTC
>TRBV27|-|once|TRBJ1-5
CASSFHYFGLNQPQHF
TGTGCCAGCAGTTTCCACTACTTCGGACTCAATCAGCCCCAGCATTTT
>TRBV29-1|-|-|TRBJ2-7
CSVEFQSNYEQYF
TGCAGCGTTGAGTTTCAGAGTAACTACGAGCAGTACTTC
>TRBV27|-|-|TRBJ2-3
CASSFLLGDTQYF
TGTGCCAGCAGTTTTTTACTCGGGGATACGCAGTATTTT
>TRBV9|-|few|TRBJ1-3
CASSSSSGNTIYF
TGTGCCAGCAGCTCCAGCTCTGGAAACACCATATATTTT
>TRBV7-6|TRBD1|-|TRBJ1-5
CASSLGQAPQPQHF
TGTGCCAGCAGCCTCGGACAGGCTCCCCAGCCCCAGCATTTT
>TRBV7-3|-|medium-sized|TRBJ1-1
CASSFGYLTEAFF
TGTGCCAGCAGCTTCGGGTACCTCACTGAAGCTTTCTTT
>TRBV6-1|-|many|TRBJ1-1
CASSDGGAAHEAFF
TGTGCCAGCAGTGATGGCGGGGCAGCCCATGAAGCTTTCTTT
>TRBV9|TRBD1|-|TRBJ2-7
CASSGTGSSYEQYF
TGTGCCAGCAGCGGGACAGGGAGCTCCTACGAGCAGTACTTC
>TRBV7-2|-|-|TRBJ2-7
CASRGRGAYEQYF
TGTGCCAGCAGGGGGCGCGGGGCCTACGAGCAGTACTTC
>TRBV5-6|-|-|TRBJ2-5
CASSLPIDSVQETQYF
TGTGCCAGCAGCCTACCCATCGACAGCGTTCAAGAGACCCAGTACTTC
>TRBV9|-|-|TRBJ1-1
CASSGTGKDTEAFF
TGTGCCAGCAGCGGAACAGGGAAGGACACTGAAGCTTTCTTT
>TRBV5-8|-|-|TRBJ1-1
CASSLGEAEAFF
TGTGCCAGCAGCTTGGGGGAGGCTGAAGCTTTCTTT
>TRBV6-1|-|medium-sized|TRBJ2-5
CATGPGEQETQYF
TGTGCCACAGGGCCCGGTGAACAAGAGACCCAGTACTTC
>TRBV6-1|-|-|TRBJ1-2
CASSEATGQGYTF
TGTGCCAGCAGTGAAGCGACAGGCCAAGGCTACACCTTC
>TRBV5-6|TRBD2|-|TRBJ2-7
CASSSGTSRHEQYF
TGTGCCAGCAGCTCCGGGACTAGCAGGCACGAGCAGTACTTC
>TRBV9|-|-|TRBJ1-6
CASSVGPAYNSPLHF
TGTGCCAGCAGCGTAGGTCCAGCCTATAATTCACCCCTCCACTTT
>TRBV7-9|-|once|TRBJ2-2
CASSLVGGYAGELFF
TGTGCCAGCAGCTTAGTGGGGGGTTACGCCGGGGAGCTGTTTTTT
>TRBV9|-|-|TRBJ2-6
CASSVAIGFSGANVLTF
TGTGCCAGCAGCGTAGCTATCGGTTTCTCTGGGGCCAACGTCCTGACTTTC
>TRBV7-6|-|-|TRBJ1-5
CASSHSGRGQPQHF
TGTGCCAGCAGCCACTCGGGCAGGGGTCAGCCCCAGCATTTT
>TRBV4-3|TRBD2|-|TRBJ2-1
CASSQDPGGGGNEQFF
TGCGCCAGCAGCCAAGATCCGGGCGGGGGGGGGAATGAGCAGTTCTTC
>TRBV18|-|few|TRBJ1-5
CASSPPSVRGPQHF
TGTGCCAGCTCACCACCGAGCGTCCGTGGGCCCCAGCATTTT
>TRBV9|-|few|TRBJ1-1
CASSVGALNTEAFF
TGTGCCAGCAGCGTAGGGGCATTAAACACTGAAGCTTTCTTT
>TRBV27|TRBD1|-|TRBJ2-7
CASSLSGTGGYEQYF
TGTGCCAGCAGTTTATCAGGGACAGGGGGCTACGAGCAGTACTTC
>TRBV9|-|-|TRBJ1-1
CASSVVTGWTEAFF
TGTGCCAGCAGCGTAGTGACAGGATGGACTGAAGCTTTCTTT
>TRBV4-2|TRBD1|-|TRBJ1-4
CASSQRDQGAEEKLFF
TGTGCCAGCAGCCAAAGGGATCAGGGGGCAGAGGAAAAACTGTTTTTT
>TRBV27|TRBD2|-|TRBJ2-1
CASSLTSGGSYNEQFF
TGTGCCAGCAGTTTGACTAGCGGGGGCTCCTACAATGAGCAGTTCTTC
>TRBV4-3|-|-|TRBJ1-1
CASSPEPGNTEAFF
TGCGCCAGCAGCCCGGAGCCGGGGAACACTGAAGCTTTCTTT
>TRBV6-6|-|-|TRBJ1-5
CASSPYNQPQHF
TGTGCCAGCAGCCCCTATAATCAGCCCCAGCATTTT
>TRBV6-1|TRBD1|-|TRBJ2-1
CASRDRGRGYNEQFF
TGTGCCAGCAGAGACAGGGGGCGCGGGTACAATGAACAGTTCTTC
>TRBV10-3|-|-|TRBJ2-6
CATRTVSSGANVLTF
TGTGCCACCCGCACAGTAAGCTCTGGGGCCAACGTCCTGACTTTC